The clone carrying this TCR beta chain showed up just a few times. A single record per CDR3 protein comes from TCRdb applying MiXCR to the RT-PCR reads. In the table there are more than 700,000 distinct CDR3 sequences, approximately 21% of which are singletons. This sample is drawn from a study of response to subunit inactivated influenza vaccine. The CDR3 runs 16 residues. CDR1 and CDR2 from the germline V gene are MNHNS and SASEGT. J lost 2 bases, V lost 0 bases, and 6 bases had no gene match. The sequence derives from a man in his forties or fifties who received an inactivated influenza vaccine. This chain joins TRBV6-1 and TRBJ2-7; 8 nucleotides line up with TRBD1. This material consisted of PBMCs from blood, taken 5 days after vaccination. For the CDR3, the DNA is TGTGCCAGCAGTGAAGCCCGGACAGGGCCTACCTACGAGCAGTACTTC. Its translation is CASSEARTGPTYEQYF.